These 9 T cell receptor beta chains share one sample of origin, sequenced in a study of cytomegalovirus exposure and HLA in healthy donors. In the PCR, 60 Vbeta and 13 Jbeta primers were used. Repertoires were generated with immunoSEQ multiplex PCR, while TCRdb's copy carries only in-frame clones and drops some. The profile covers roughly 140,000 clones, with about 73% appearing a single time and around 3% taken by the ten largest. Material: PBMCs. The receptor source for this set is a middle-aged man in good health and CMV-seropositive.

This sequence joins TRBV11-2 and TRBJ2-2; the match to TRBD2 covers 11 bases. The germline V gene has CDR1 SGHAT and CDR2 FQNNGV. V lost 4 bases, J lost 6 bases, and 7 bases stayed unmatched. This CDR3 is built from 16 residues. The CDR3 protein is CASSYATSGKAGELFF. As DNA, the CDR3 is TGTGCCAGCAGCTACGCGACTAGCGGGAAAGCCGGGGAGCTGTTTTTT.

Regarding this clone: At one end the junction does not follow the germline gene, possibly because of a read error. This chain uses TRBV7-9 with TRBJ2-7; D might be TRBD1 or TRBD2, each matching 5 bases. Per the germline V gene, CDR1 is SEHNR and CDR2 is FQNEAQ (reference sequence). The CDR3 contains 14 residues. The CDR3 reads CSSSLARQSYEQYF. The CDR3 DNA reads as TGTTCCAGCAGCTTAGCGAGACAGAGCTACGAGCAGTACTTC.

This clone has only one observation. J is TRBJ2-7 and V is TRBV4-2; TRBD2 aligns across 8 bases. Germline loops: CDR1 LGHNA, CDR2 YNFKEQ. There are 15 residues in the CDR3. Losses at the gene ends were 3 bases for V and 3 bases for J; bases not matched to a gene: 7. In DNA form, the CDR3 reads TGTGCCAGCAGCCAGGAACTAGCGGCCAACTACGAGCAGTACTTC. Its translation: CASSQELAANYEQYF.

This clone was picked up a small number of times. The chain carries TRBV7-2 and TRBJ2-7, with TRBD1 matching 8 bases. In germline, CDR1 is SGHTA, CDR2 FQGNSA. V lost 3 bases to trimming and J lost 1 base; unmatched junction nucleotides: 5. The CDR3 totals 15 residues. In DNA, the CDR3 is TGTGCCAGCAGCTTCCGGACAGGGCTTTCCTACGAGCAGTACTTC. This gives the protein CASSFRTGLSYEQYF.

The chain recombines TRBV6-4 with TRBJ2-3, with 11 positions matching TRBD2. This CDR3 has 14 amino acids. V lost 3 bases and J lost 8; bases outside the gene matches: 4. Germline V CDR1 and CDR2: MRHNA, SNTAGT. The DNA for the CDR3 is TGTGCCAGCAGTGAAACTAGCGGGAGTTTTACGCAGTATTTT. Amino acids: CASSETSGSFTQYF.

The rearrangement links TRBV6-5 to TRBJ2-5; D might be TRBD1 (5 bases). This CDR3 has 14 residues. The V end was cut by 7 bases, the J end by 5 bases, with 17 bases between. Germline V gene sequence: CDR1 MNHEY, CDR2 SVGAGI. The CDR3 bases are TGTGCCAGCACCTTACTCGGCAACAGGGAGACCCAGTACTTC. Translating it yields CASTLLGNRETQYF.

The chain employs TRBV5-5 and TRBJ1-1; D gene ambiguous. V shed 1 base and J shed 8 bases, with 12 bases lying between them. Germline lookup yields CDR1 SGHKS and CDR2 YYEKEE (reference sequence). This CDR3 is 13 amino acids long. CDR3: CASSLFWPPEAFF. CDR3 in DNA: TGTGCCAGCAGCTTGTTTTGGCCACCCGAAGCTTTCTTT.

The chain joins TRBV30 to TRBJ1-5, with 7 nucleotides matching TRBD1. This CDR3 spans 13 amino acids. CDR1 and CDR2 from the germline V gene are GTSNPN and SVGIG (reference sequence). V lost 5 bases to trimming and J lost 3 bases; unmatched junction nucleotides: 4. The DNA of the CDR3 is TGTGCCTGGGCACAGGGGAACAATCAGCCCCAGCATTTT. Translated, it gives CAWAQGNNQPQHF.

V is TRBV12-5 and J is TRBJ2-1; 8 bases are shared with TRBD2. The germline V gene has CDR1 LGHNT and CDR2 FRNRAP. The V gene end was trimmed by 2 bases and the J gene end by 9 bases; junction bases not matched to a gene: 9. The CDR3 loop spans 15 amino acids. CDR3 residues: CASGLLTGGLGEQFF. In nucleotides, the CDR3 is TGTGCTAGTGGTTTGCTGACGGGAGGGCTAGGTGAGCAGTTCTTC. Full variable domain (missing parts from reference TRBV12-5 and TRBJ2-1): DARVTQTPRHKVTEMGQEVTMRCQPILGHNTVFWYRQTMMQGLELLAYFRNRAPLDDSGMPKDRFSAEMPDATLATLKIQPSEPRDSAVYFCASGLLTGGLGEQFFGPGTRLTVL.